Reported below is one T cell receptor beta chain. The antigen remains unidentified. Donors, without exception, were Caucasian adults residing in Nashville, Tennessee. Clones were sequenced by immunoSEQ multiplex PCR, and TCRdb holds only the in-frame ones, with some missing. The data hold some 490,000 clones, with roughly 80% observed a single time. The CDR3 spans 15 residues. From germline, CDR1 is MNHNY and CDR2 SVGAGI (reference sequence). V lost 6 bases and J 2 bases, leaving 14 bases between the germline ends. The data were taken from a study of shared clonotypes between healthy human individuals. Regarding the study as a whole: Sampling was confined to blood; repertoires within tissues likely differ.

The V and J genes are TRBV6-6 and TRBJ1-5; the D gene is possibly TRBD1 (6 bases). The specimen sequenced was PBMCs. This receptor was taken from a woman aged 40 to 50 in good health. Some clones in this sample may be carry-over from other donors' samples. CDR3 in amino acids: CASSLTGFGNQPQHF. CDR3 coding DNA: TGTGCCAGCAGCTTAACAGGGTTTGGCAATCAGCCCCAGCATTTT.